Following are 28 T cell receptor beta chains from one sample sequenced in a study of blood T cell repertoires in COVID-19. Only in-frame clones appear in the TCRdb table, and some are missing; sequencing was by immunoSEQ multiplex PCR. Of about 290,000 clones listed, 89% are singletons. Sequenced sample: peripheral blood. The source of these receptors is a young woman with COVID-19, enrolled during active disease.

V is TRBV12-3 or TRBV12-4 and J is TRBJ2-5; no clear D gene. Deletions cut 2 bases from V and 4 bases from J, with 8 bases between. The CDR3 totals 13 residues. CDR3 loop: CASSLLRGETQYF. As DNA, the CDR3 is TGTGCCAGCAGTTTATTGAGAGGAGAGACCCAGTACTTC.

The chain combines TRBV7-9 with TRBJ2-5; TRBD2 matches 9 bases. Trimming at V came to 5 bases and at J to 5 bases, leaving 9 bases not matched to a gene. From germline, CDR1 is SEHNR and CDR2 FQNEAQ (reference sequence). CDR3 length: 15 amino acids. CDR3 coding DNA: TGTGCCAGCAGCCAGATGGCGGGGGGGCTGGAGACCCAGTACTTC. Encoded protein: CASSQMAGGLETQYF.

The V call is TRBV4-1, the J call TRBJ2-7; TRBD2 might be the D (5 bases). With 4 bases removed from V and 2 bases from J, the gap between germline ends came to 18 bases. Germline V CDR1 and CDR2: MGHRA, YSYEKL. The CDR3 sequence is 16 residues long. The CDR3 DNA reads TGCGCCAGCAGCCGGGGAACGGGGATTCGGACCTACGAGCAGTACTTC. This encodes CASSRGTGIRTYEQYF.

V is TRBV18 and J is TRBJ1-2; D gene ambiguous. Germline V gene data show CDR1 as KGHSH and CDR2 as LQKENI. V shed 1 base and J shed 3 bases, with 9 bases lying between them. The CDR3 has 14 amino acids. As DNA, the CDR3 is TGTGCCAGCTCACCACGAACAGTGGACTATGGCTACACCTTC. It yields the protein CASSPRTVDYGYTF.

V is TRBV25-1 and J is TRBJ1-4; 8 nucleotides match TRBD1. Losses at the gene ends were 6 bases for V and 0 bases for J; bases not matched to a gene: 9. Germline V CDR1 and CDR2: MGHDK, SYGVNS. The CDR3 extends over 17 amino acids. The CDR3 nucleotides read TGTGCCAGCAGGGGGTGGACAGGGCTTGCAACTAATGAAAAACTGTTTTTT. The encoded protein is CASRGWTGLATNEKLFF.

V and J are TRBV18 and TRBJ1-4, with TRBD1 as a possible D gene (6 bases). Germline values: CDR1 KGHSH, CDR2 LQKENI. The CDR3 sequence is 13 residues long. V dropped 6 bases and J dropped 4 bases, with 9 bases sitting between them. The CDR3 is CASSPRGNEKLFF. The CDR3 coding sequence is TGTGCCAGCTCCCCCAGGGGTAATGAAAAACTGTTTTTT.

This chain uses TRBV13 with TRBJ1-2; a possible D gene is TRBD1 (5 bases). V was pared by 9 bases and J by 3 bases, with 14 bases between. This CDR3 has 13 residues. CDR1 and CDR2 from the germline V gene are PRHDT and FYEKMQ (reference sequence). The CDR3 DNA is TGTGCCAGTTCTTTAGGGGAGGACTATGGCTACACCTTC. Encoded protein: CASSLGEDYGYTF.

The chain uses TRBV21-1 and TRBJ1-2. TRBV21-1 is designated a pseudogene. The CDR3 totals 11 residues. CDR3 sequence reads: CASSTPVGYTF. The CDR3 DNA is TGTGCCAGCAGCACCCCGGTGGGCTACACCTTC.

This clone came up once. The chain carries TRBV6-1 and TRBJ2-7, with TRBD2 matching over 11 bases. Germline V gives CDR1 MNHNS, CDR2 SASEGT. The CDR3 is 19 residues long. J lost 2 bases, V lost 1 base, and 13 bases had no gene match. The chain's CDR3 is CASSEGPAGTSGGTYEQYF. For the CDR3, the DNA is TGTGCCAGCAGTGAAGGCCCAGCAGGCACTAGCGGGGGTACCTACGAGCAGTACTTC.

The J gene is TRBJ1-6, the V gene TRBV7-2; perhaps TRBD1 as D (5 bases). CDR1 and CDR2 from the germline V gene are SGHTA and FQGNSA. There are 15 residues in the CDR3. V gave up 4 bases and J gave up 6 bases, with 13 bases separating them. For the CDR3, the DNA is TGTGCCAGCAGCTCACCGGGACTTCTTAATTCACCCCTCCACTTT. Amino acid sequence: CASSSPGLLNSPLHF.

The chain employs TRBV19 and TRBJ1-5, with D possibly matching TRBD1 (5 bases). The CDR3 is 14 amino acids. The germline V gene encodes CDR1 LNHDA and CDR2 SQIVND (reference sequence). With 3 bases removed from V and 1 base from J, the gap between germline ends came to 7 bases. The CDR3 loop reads CASSISGSNQPQHF. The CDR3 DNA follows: TGTGCCAGTAGTATCTCAGGGAGCAATCAGCCCCAGCATTTT.

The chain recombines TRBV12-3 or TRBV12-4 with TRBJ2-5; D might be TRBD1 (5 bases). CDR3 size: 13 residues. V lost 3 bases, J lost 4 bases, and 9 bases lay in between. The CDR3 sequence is CASSFSQGETQYF. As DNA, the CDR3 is TGTGCCAGCAGTTTCTCGCAGGGAGAGACCCAGTACTTC.

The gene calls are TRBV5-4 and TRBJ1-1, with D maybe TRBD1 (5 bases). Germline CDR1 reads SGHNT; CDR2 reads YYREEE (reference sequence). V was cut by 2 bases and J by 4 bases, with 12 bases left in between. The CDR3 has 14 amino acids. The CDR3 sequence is CASSFRRDPTEAFF. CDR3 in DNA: TGTGCCAGCAGCTTTCGGCGGGACCCCACTGAAGCTTTCTTT. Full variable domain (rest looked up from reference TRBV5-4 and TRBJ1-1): ETGVTQSPTHLIKTRGQQVTLRCSSQSGHNTVSWYQQALGQGPQFIFQYYREEENGRGNFPPRFSGLQFPNYSSELNVNALELDDSALYLCASSFRRDPTEAFFGQGTRLTVV.

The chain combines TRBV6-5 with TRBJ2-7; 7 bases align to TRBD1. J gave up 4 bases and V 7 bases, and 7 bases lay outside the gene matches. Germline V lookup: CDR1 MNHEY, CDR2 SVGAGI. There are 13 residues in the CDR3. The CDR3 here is CASTWTGPYEQYF. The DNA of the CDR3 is TGTGCCAGCACTTGGACAGGCCCTTACGAGCAGTACTTC.

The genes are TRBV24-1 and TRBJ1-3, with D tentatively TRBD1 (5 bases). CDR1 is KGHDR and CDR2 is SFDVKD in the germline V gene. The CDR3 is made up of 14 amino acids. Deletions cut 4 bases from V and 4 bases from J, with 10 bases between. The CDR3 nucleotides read TGTGCCACCAGTGACCCTCGGACAGGAAACACCATATATTTT. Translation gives CATSDPRTGNTIYF.

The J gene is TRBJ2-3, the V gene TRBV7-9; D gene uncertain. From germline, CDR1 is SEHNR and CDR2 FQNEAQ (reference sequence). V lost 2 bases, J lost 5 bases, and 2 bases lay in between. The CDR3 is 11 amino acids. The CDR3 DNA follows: TGTGCCAGCAGCTTACAAGATACGCAGTATTTT. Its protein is CASSLQDTQYF.

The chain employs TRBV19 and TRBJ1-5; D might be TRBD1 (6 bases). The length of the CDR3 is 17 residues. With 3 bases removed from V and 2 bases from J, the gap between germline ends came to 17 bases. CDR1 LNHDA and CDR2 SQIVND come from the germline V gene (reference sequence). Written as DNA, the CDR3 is TGTGCCAGTAGTATGGGTGTGGGGGGGGCTGGCAATCAGCCCCAGCATTTT. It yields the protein CASSMGVGGAGNQPQHF.

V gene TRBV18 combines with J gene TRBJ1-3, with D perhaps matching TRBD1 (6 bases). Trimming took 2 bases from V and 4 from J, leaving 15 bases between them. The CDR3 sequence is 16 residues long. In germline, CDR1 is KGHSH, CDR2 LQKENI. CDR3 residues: CASSPTTTGSGNTIYF. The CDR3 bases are TGTGCCAGCTCACCAACTACAACAGGGTCGGGAAACACCATATATTTT.

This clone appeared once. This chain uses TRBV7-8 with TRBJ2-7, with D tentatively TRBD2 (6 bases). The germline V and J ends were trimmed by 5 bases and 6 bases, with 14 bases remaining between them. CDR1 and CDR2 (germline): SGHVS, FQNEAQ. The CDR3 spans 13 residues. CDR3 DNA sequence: TGTGCCAGCAGCCCTGGGGGGTGGGCCGAGCAGTACTTC. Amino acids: CASSPGGWAEQYF.

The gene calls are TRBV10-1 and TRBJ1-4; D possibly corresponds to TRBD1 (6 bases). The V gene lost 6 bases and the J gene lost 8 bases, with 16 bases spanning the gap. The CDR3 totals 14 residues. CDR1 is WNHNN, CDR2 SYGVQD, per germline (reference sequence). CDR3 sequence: CASRTGTLGEKLFF. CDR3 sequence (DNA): TGCGCCAGCAGAACCGGGACACTAGGGGAAAAACTGTTTTTT.

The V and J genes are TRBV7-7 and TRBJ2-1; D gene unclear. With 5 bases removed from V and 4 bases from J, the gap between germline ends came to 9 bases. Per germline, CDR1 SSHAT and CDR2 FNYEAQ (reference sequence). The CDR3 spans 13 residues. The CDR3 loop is CASSPPGYNEQFF. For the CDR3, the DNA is TGTGCCAGCAGCCCACCCGGGTACAATGAGCAGTTCTTC.

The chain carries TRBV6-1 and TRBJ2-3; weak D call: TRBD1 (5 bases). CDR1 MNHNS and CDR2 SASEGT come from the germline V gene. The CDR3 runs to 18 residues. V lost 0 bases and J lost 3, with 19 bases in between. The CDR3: CASSEALETVLGTDTQYF. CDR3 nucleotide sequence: TGTGCCAGCAGTGAAGCGCTAGAGACAGTACTCGGTACAGATACGCAGTATTTT.

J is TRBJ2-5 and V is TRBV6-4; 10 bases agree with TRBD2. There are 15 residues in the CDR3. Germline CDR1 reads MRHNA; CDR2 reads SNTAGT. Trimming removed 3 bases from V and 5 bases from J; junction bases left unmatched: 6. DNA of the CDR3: TGTGCCAGCAGTGAACAGCGGGGGGGCCGGGAGACCCAGTACTTC. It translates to CASSEQRGGRETQYF.

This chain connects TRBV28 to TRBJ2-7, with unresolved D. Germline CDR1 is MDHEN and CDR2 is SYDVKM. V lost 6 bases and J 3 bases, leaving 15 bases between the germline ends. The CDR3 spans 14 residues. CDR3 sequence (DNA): TGTGCCAGCAGAGTAAAACTCTTTGACTACGAGCAGTACTTC. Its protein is CASRVKLFDYEQYF.

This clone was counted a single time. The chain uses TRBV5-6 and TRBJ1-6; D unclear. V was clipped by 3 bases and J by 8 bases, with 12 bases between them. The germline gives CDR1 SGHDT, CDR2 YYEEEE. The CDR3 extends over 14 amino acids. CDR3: CASSSPPRDSPLHF. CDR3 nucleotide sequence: TGTGCCAGCAGCTCGCCCCCGAGGGATTCACCCCTCCACTTT.

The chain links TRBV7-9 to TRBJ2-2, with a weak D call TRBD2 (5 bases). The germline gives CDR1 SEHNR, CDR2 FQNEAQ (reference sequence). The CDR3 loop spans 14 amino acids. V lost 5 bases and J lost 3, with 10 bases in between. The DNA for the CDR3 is TGTGCCAGCAGCCCCGGACTCCACACCGGGGAGCTGTTTTTT. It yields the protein CASSPGLHTGELFF.

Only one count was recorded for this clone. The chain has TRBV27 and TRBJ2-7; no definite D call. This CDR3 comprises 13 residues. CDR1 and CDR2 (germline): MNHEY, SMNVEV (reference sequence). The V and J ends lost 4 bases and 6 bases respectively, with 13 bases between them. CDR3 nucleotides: TGTGCCAGCAGTTCAAACCTGGCCGCCGAGCAGTACTTC. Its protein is CASSSNLAAEQYF.

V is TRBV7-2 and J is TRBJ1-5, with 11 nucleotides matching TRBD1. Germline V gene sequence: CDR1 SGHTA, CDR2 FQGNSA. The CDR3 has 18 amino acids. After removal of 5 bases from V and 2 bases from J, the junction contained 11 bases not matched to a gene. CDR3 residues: CASSEMDRGLRCNQPQHF. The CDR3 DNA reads TGTGCCAGCAGCGAAATGGACAGGGGGCTTAGATGCAATCAGCCCCAGCATTTT.